The subject of this entry is one T cell receptor (beta chain). Its cognate antigen is unknown. The source of the sample is a study of OX40 agonist ivuxolimab in advanced cancers. Study-level points and caveats: Antigen specificity was not determined for the expanded peripheral T cells.

The method was immunoSEQ multiplex PCR; TCRdb's version includes in-frame clones alone and lacks a portion of them. Counted here are 15,000 to 20,000 clones, 84% occurring once; the ten biggest clones make up around three quarters. In germline, CDR1 is LNHNV, CDR2 YYDKDF (reference sequence). The CDR3 contains 15 residues. Trimming shortened V by 4 bases and J by 2 bases, and 14 bases separated the two germline ends. The chain couples TRBV15 to TRBJ1-1; D is ambiguous. Sequences were derived from CD4+ or CD8+ T cells sorted from blood, sampled in a trial of the OX40 agonist ivuxolimab. This sequence originates from an adult with an advanced solid tumor such as melanoma, head and neck, liver or kidney cancer. CDR3 loop: CATSIPRGANTEAFF. The CDR3 DNA reads TGTGCCACCAGCATCCCCCGGGGAGCAAACACTGAAGCTTTCTTT.